Each of the 14 T cell receptor beta chains below was sequenced from the same sample in a study of blood T cells in healthy people across ages. It was with a sample-barcoded 5' primer and a J-beta primer mix that a second PCR of roughly 6 to 11 cycles was run. TCRdb reanalysed the 5' RACE reads using MiXCR and keeps one entry per CDR3 protein. The sample records some 1,800,000 distinct CDR3 sequences, 35% to 50% being singletons. Source material: blood. These receptors all come from a human donor in good health.

V gene TRBV7-3 combines with J gene TRBJ1-2, with 8 positions matching TRBD1. Germline V lookup: CDR1 SGHTA, CDR2 FQGTGA. The CDR3 loop spans 14 amino acids. Trimming removed 0 bases from V and 6 bases from J; junction bases left unmatched: 3. CDR3 residues: CASSLTQQGDGYTF. Written as DNA, the CDR3 is TGTGCCAGCAGCTTAACACAACAGGGGGATGGCTACACCTTC. Variable domain in full (rest from reference TRBV7-3 and TRBJ1-2): GAGVSQTPSNKVTEKGKYVELRCDPISGHTALYWYRQSLGQGPEFLIYFQGTGAADDSGLPNDRFFAVRPEGSVSTLKIQRTERGDSAVYLCASSLTQQGDGYTFGSGTRLTVV.

CDR3 sequence reads: CASSQAGTIRTDTQYF. DNA of the CDR3: TGTGCCAGCAGCCAAGCGGGGACTATTAGGACAGATACGCAGTATTTT. The chain employs TRBV4-2 and TRBJ2-3; TRBD2 aligns across 7 bases. This CDR3 is 16 amino acids long. Germline CDR1 reads LGHNA; CDR2 reads YNFKEQ. Germline trimming cut 1 base from V and 3 bases from J; bases unmatched to any gene: 7.

The V call is TRBV6-5, the J call TRBJ1-1; D is unclear. The CDR3 covers 15 residues. CDR1 MNHEY and CDR2 SVGAGI come from the germline V gene. V lost 3 bases, J lost 3 bases, and 14 bases lay in between. CDR3 protein: CASSYSQKTDTEAFF. CDR3 nucleotides: TGTGCCAGCAGTTATAGCCAAAAGACGGACACTGAAGCTTTCTTT.

This clonotype appeared many times. The chain uses TRBV29-1 and TRBJ2-7, with 9 nucleotides matching TRBD1. The CDR3 covers 16 residues. Germline CDR1 reads SQVTM; CDR2 reads ANQGSEA. J lost 1 base, V lost 4 bases, and 11 bases had no gene match. CDR3: CSVGNMDRGLSYEQYF. CDR3 nucleotides: TGCAGCGTTGGAAATATGGACAGGGGCCTTTCCTACGAGCAGTACTTC.

The gene calls are TRBV20-1 and TRBJ1-2, with 7 bases identical to TRBD1. The germline gives CDR1 DFQATT, CDR2 SNEGSKA (reference sequence). The trim removed 6 bases at V and 4 bases at J, leaving 17 bases unmatched. The CDR3 contains 16 residues. The CDR3 bases are TGCAGTGCACGAAGCACAGGGGATGGGGGTTTCTATGGCTACACCTTC. Amino acid sequence: CSARSTGDGGFYGYTF.

This chain joins TRBV12-3 or TRBV12-4 and TRBJ1-2; perhaps TRBD1 as D (5 bases). The CDR3 length is 14 residues. Trimming cost V 2 bases and J 4 bases, with 11 bases left between them. The CDR3: CASSLPGTLYGYTF. CDR3 sequence (DNA): TGTGCCAGCAGTTTACCAGGGACCCTCTATGGCTACACCTTC.

The chain recombines TRBV28 with TRBJ2-7; D is unclear. V was shortened by 4 bases and J by 0 bases, with 13 bases between the two germline ends. CDR1 is MDHEN, CDR2 SYDVKM, per germline. The CDR3 has 15 amino acids. In DNA, the CDR3 is TGTGCCAGCAGTTCCCCCGCGCTTCCCTCCTACGAGCAGTACTTC. Translation: CASSSPALPSYEQYF.

There are a few counts of this clonotype. J is TRBJ2-1 and V is TRBV6-6; D not certain. The CDR3 length is 14 residues. V lost 4 bases to trimming and J lost 4 bases, with 11 bases between them. CDR1 and CDR2 from the germline V gene are MNHNY and SVGAGI (reference sequence). In DNA, the CDR3 is TGTGCCAGCAGTTCGATAGATTATTACAATGAGCAGTTCTTC. Translating gives CASSSIDYYNEQFF.

This clonotype was counted at least ten times. The chain has TRBV29-1 and TRBJ2-3, with D perhaps matching TRBD1 (5 bases). The CDR3 length is 13 residues. V was cut by 4 bases and J by 1 base, with 9 bases left in between. The germline CDR1 and CDR2 sequences are SQVTM and ANQGSEA. Here the CDR3 DNA reads TGCAGCGTTGCGCAGGGTGGCACAGATACGCAGTATTTT. This encodes CSVAQGGTDTQYF.

As to this clonotype: One end of the junction does not line up with germline, which may come from a read error. V is TRBV7-3 and J is TRBJ2-2; D is undetermined. CDR3 length equals 16 residues. Germline V gives CDR1 SGHTA, CDR2 FQGTGA. DNA for the CDR3: TGTGTCAGCACCAATAGAGGTGCCGCGAACACCGGGGAGCTGTTTTTT. Translation gives CVSTNRGAANTGELFF.

The V gene is TRBV6-6, the J gene TRBJ2-5; 8 bases line up with TRBD1. V trimming: 5 bases; J trimming: 5 bases; junction bases outside the gene matches: 13. The germline V gene encodes CDR1 MNHNY and CDR2 SVGAGI (reference sequence). This CDR3 spans 16 amino acids. The CDR3 spells CASSQRTGTLAETQYF. In DNA form, the CDR3 reads TGTGCCAGCAGTCAACGGACAGGGACATTAGCGGAGACCCAGTACTTC.

This chain links TRBV3-1 with TRBJ2-7, with 9 bases matching TRBD1. The length of the CDR3 is 14 residues. The V gene's germline CDR1 is LGHDT and CDR2 YNNKEL (reference sequence). Losses at the gene ends were 4 bases for V and 5 bases for J; bases not matched to a gene: 6. CDR3 DNA sequence: TGTGCCAGCAGCCTAGGGGACAGGGCGAACGAGCAGTACTTC. Its protein product is CASSLGDRANEQYF.

V is TRBV20-1 and J is TRBJ2-3, with unresolved D. Trimming removed 3 bases from V and 0 bases from J, with 13 bases in between. The CDR3 has 15 residues. Germline V gene lookup returns CDR1 DFQATT and CDR2 SNEGSKA (reference sequence). In nucleotides, the CDR3 is TGCAGTGCTAGGCTAAGAGTATCTAGCACAGATACGCAGTATTTT. It translates to CSARLRVSSTDTQYF.

This clonotype was observed a few times. The chain has TRBV7-2 and TRBJ1-1, with 8 bases lining up with TRBD1. The V gene's germline CDR1 is SGHTA and CDR2 FQGNSA. V was pared by 3 bases and J by 4 bases, with 4 bases of the junction left unmatched. The CDR3 sequence is 14 residues long. The CDR3 DNA reads as TGTGCCAGCAGCTTGGAGACAGGGGTCACTGAAGCTTTCTTT. Amino acid sequence: CASSLETGVTEAFF.